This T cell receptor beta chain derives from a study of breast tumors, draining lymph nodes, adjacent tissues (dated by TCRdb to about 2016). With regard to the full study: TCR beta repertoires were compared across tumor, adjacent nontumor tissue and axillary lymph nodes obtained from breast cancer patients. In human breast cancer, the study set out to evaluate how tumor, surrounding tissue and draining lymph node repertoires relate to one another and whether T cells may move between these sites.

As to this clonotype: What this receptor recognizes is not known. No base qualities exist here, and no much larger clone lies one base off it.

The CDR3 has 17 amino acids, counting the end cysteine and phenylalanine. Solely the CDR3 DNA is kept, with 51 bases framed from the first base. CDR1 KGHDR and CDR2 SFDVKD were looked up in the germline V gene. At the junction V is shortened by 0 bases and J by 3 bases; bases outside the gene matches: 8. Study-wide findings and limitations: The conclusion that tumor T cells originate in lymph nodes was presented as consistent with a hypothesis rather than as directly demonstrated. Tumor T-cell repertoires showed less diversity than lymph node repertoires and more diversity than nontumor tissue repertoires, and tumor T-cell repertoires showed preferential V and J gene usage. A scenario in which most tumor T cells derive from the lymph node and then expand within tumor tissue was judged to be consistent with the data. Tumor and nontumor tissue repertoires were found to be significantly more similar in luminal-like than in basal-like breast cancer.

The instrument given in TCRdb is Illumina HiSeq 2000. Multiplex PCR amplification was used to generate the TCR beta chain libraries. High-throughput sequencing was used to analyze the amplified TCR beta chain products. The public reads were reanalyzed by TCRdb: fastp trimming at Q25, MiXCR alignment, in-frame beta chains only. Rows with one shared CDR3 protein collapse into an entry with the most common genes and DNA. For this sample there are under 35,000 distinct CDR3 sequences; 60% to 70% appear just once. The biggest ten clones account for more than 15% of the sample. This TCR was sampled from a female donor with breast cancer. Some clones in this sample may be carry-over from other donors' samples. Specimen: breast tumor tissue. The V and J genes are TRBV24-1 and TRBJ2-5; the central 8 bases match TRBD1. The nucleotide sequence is TGTGCCACCAGTGATTTGGAGTGGGGACAGGAAGAAGAGACCCAGTACTTC. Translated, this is CATSDLEWGQEEETQYF.